The clone carrying this T cell receptor (beta chain) was observed a handful of times. The repertoire was sequenced with immunoSEQ multiplex PCR; TCRdb's copy has only in-frame clones and lacks some. The table records under 40,000 clones, around 86% of them present only once. The sample belongs to a study of PD-L1 blockade in urothelial cancer. Trimming stripped 0 bases from V and 1 base from J, with 13 bases between. Germline V gene lookup returns CDR1 MNHEY and CDR2 SMNVEV (reference sequence). The CDR3 has 16 amino acids. Here the sequenced sample was PBMCs, taken around atezolizumab (anti-PD-L1) treatment. The genes are TRBV27 and TRBJ2-7, with D unresolved. The TCR comes from a man aged 50 to 59 with urothelial cancer. CDR3 residues: CASSLSRQSTSYEQYF. CDR3 bases: TGTGCCAGCAGTTTATCGAGACAATCGACGTCCTACGAGCAGTACTTC.